This T cell receptor beta chain was recorded in a study of T cell changes during pregnancy in multiple sclerosis. V lost 2 bases and J lost 2; bases outside the gene matches: 4. This CDR3 spans 15 amino acids. Germline lookup yields CDR1 SGHRS and CDR2 YFSETQ. The method was immunoSEQ multiplex PCR; TCRdb's version includes in-frame clones alone and lacks a portion of them. The sample records fewer than 85,000 clones, 93% being singletons. This specimen consisted of peripheral blood, obtained in the second trimester of pregnancy. The chain joins TRBV5-1 to TRBJ1-5; 7 nucleotides agree with TRBD1. The origin of this receptor is a female donor with multiple sclerosis, enrolled in a pregnancy study. CDR3 DNA sequence: TGCGCCAGCAGCTTAGTCACAGGGGGCAATCAGCCCCAGCATTTT. Protein sequence: CASSLVTGGNQPQHF.